This T cell receptor beta chain was captured in a study of PD-1 blockade in classical Hodgkin lymphoma. Time point denoted: cycle 4 day 1 (C4D1), after more than five weeks of nivolumab. With no exception, relapse followed autologous stem cell transplantation in all patients, and brentuximab vedotin exposure varied. CDR3 length equals 13 residues. Trimming cost V 6 bases and J 0 bases, with 6 bases left between them. Germline CDR1 is ENHRY and CDR2 is SYGVKD. The table came from immunoSEQ multiplex PCR; TCRdb's copy has only in-frame clones and leaves some out. The data contain approximately 61,000 clones, roughly 85% of them singletons.

J is TRBJ1-3 and V is TRBV10-3; D call uncertain. This clonotype was obtained from a human donor with classical Hodgkin lymphoma. The sample was peripheral blood mononuclear cells (PBMCs), taken before the fourth cycle of nivolumab. Here the CDR3 reads CAIRDTSGNTIYF. CDR3 sequence (DNA): TGTGCCATCAGGGATACCTCTGGAAACACCATATATTTT.